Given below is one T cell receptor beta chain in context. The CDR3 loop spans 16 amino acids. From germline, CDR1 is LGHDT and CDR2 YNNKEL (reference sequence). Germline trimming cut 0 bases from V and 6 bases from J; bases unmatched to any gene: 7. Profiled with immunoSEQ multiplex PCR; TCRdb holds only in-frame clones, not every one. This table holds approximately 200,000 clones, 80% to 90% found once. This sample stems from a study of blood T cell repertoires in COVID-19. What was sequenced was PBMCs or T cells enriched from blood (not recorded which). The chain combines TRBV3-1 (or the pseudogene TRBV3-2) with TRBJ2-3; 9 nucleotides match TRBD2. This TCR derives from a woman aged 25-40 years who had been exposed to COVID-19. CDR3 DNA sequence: TGTGCCAGCAGCCAAGAATTAGCGGGGGTATCGGATACGCAGTATTTT. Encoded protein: CASSQELAGVSDTQYF.